Listed below are T cell receptor beta chains from one sample, sequenced in a study of shared clonotypes between healthy human individuals. The repertoire was sequenced with immunoSEQ multiplex PCR; TCRdb's copy has only in-frame clones and lacks some. Found here are about 1.1 million clones, 70% to 80% of them singletons; the top ten hold roughly 0.82%. The specimen was memory CD4+ T cells from PBMCs. All receptors derive from a man aged 18 to 30 in good health. Some clones in this sample may be carry-over from other donors' samples. Both conserved end residues are part of each CDR3. Fields, in order: V gene, J gene, clone size, D gene, CDR3 DNA, CDR3 protein. A D gene is named only where the DNA matches it firmly. Rows may omit the clone size; those that give it use once, few, many or a size class.

>TRBV28|TRBJ2-1|few|TRBD2
TGTGCCAGCAGTTTAGTCTCGGGAGGGCCACGGTTCTTC
CASSLVSGGPRFF
>TRBV7-2|TRBJ2-7|-|-
TGTGCCAGCAGCTTAGTAGGCCAGGGGCTCTACGAGCAGTACTTC
CASSLVGQGLYEQYF
>TRBV4-1|TRBJ2-3|many|TRBD1
TGCGCCAGCAGCCAAACCTCAACCGGACAGGGCCTCACAGATACGCAGTATTTT
CASSQTSTGQGLTDTQYF
>TRBV7-6|TRBJ1-2|-|-
TGTGCCAGCAGCCCAGGGTTGGAAAGCTATGGCTACACCTTC
CASSPGLESYGYTF
>TRBV5-1|TRBJ1-2|-|TRBD1
TGCGCCAGCAGTGGGACAGTATTAGGCTACACCTTC
CASSGTVLGYTF
>TRBV5-1|TRBJ2-7|once|-
TGCGCCAGCAGCTTGGGTAGGGTACCCTACGAGCAGTACTTC
CASSLGRVPYEQYF
>TRBV2|TRBJ2-3|-|-
TGTGCCAGCAGTGTTCCCTCCCGCTCTACAGATACGCAGTATTTT
CASSVPSRSTDTQYF
>TRBV27|TRBJ1-5|once|TRBD1
TGTGCCAGCAGCCGTGGACAGGGCTATCAGCCCCAGCATTTT
CASSRGQGYQPQHF
>TRBV30|TRBJ1-2|-|-
TGTGCCTGGAGCCGATTACAGGGATCTCAGGGGGGCTACACCTTC
CAWSRLQGSQGGYTF
>TRBV5-3|TRBJ2-2|-|-
TGTGCCAGTACACCCCCCCAGCGGCGAAACACCGGGGAGCTGTTTTTT
CASTPPQRRNTGELFF
>TRBV29-1|TRBJ2-6|-|-
TGCAGCGTTGAAGATCCTGGTGGGGCCAACGTCCTGACTTTC
CSVEDPGGANVLTF
>TRBV6-1|TRBJ1-5|-|-
TGTGCCAGCAGTGAAGACAGGGGCAATCAGCCCCAGCATTTT
CASSEDRGNQPQHF
>TRBV19|TRBJ2-1|-|-
TGTGCCAGTAGTATAATCGTGGGGGCTATCAATGAGCAGTTCTTC
CASSIIVGAINEQFF
>TRBV28|TRBJ2-1|-|TRBD1
TGTGCCAGCAGTTCGACAGGGGGCTTTTCCGCCGGCTACAATGAGCAGTTCTTC
CASSSTGGFSAGYNEQFF
>TRBV19|TRBJ2-3|-|-
TGTGCCAGTAGTATGGGGTCGGGTGAAGATACGCAGTATTTT
CASSMGSGEDTQYF
>TRBV4-2|TRBJ2-6|-|-
TGTGCCAGCAGCCAACTTCGCAGTTCAGGGGCCAACGTCCTGACTTTC
CASSQLRSSGANVLTF
>TRBV6-6|TRBJ2-7|-|TRBD1
TGTGCCAGCAGTTGCCCGGAGCGGACAGGAAGCTACGAGCAGTACTTC
CASSCPERTGSYEQYF
>TRBV4-1|TRBJ2-7|-|-
TGCGCCAGCAGCCATTACCTGGGAACCTACGAGCAGTACTTC
CASSHYLGTYEQYF
>TRBV10-3|TRBJ1-3|-|-
TGTGCCATCAGTGAGAGAACAGCCCAAGCTGGAAACACCATATATTTT
CAISERTAQAGNTIYF
>TRBV18|TRBJ1-1|-|-
TGTGCCAGCTCACCTAACCAGATGAACACTGAAGCTTTCTTT
CASSPNQMNTEAFF
>TRBV7-2|TRBJ1-1|many|-
TGTGCCAGCAGCCCCATGACCAGGGGCTGGGACACTGAAGCTTTCTTT
CASSPMTRGWDTEAFF
>TRBV11-1|TRBJ2-7|-|-
TGTGCCAGCACCGAGCATGGAGGACACCCCGGCGAGCAGTACTTC
CASTEHGGHPGEQYF
>TRBV5-6|TRBJ2-3|-|TRBD1
TGTGCCAGCAGCGGCGGGACAGGGGCAAGGACAGATACGCAGTATTTT
CASSGGTGARTDTQYF
>TRBV28|TRBJ1-1|-|-
TGTGCCAGCAGTTTGGACCGGGACAATGAAGCTTTCTTT
CASSLDRDNEAFF
>TRBV28|TRBJ2-7|-|TRBD1
TGTGCCAGCAGGACCAGGGGGCAGGGGACCTACGAGCAGTACTTC
CASRTRGQGTYEQYF
>TRBV7-9|TRBJ1-1|-|TRBD1
TGTGCCAGCAGCTATGGACAGGCCTTTGAAGCTTTCTTT
CASSYGQAFEAFF
>TRBV4-2|TRBJ2-5|-|-
TGTGCCAGCAGCCAAGATCCGAGTAATCAAGAGACCCAGTACTTC
CASSQDPSNQETQYF
>TRBV4-1|TRBJ2-5|few|TRBD1
TGCGCCAGCAGGTTGACAGGGGAGGAGACCCAGTACTTC
CASRLTGEETQYF
>TRBV19|TRBJ1-2|-|-
TGTGCCAGTAGTATCCCGGGATCGAACTATGGCTACACCTTC
CASSIPGSNYGYTF
>TRBV6-4|TRBJ2-1|-|TRBD2
TGTGCCAGCAGGACCACTAGCGGGCAATACAATGAGCAGTTCTTC
CASRTTSGQYNEQFF
>TRBV7-8|TRBJ1-2|-|-
TGTGCCAGCAGCTCCCTAGGCGGGGCGCGTGATGGCTACACCTTC
CASSSLGGARDGYTF
>TRBV11-3|TRBJ2-7|once|-
TGTGCCAGCAGCTTGGGGCGGGGCTACGAGCAGTACTTC
CASSLGRGYEQYF
>TRBV5-1|TRBJ2-2|-|TRBD2
TGCGCCAGCAGCTTCCTAGCGGGAGCAGCCGGGGAGCTGTTTTTT
CASSFLAGAAGELFF
>TRBV28|TRBJ1-5|-|-
TGTGCCAGCAGTTGGGGGGGGCTTCAGCCCCAGCATTTT
CASSWGGLQPQHF
>TRBV27|TRBJ1-4|-|TRBD1
TGTGCCAGCAGTCTGGGGGCCCCGGACAGGAGCTATGAAAAACTGTTTTTT
CASSLGAPDRSYEKLFF
>TRBV28|TRBJ1-5|few|TRBD1
TGTGCCAGCAGTACCGGACAGGGCAAAGATCAGCCCCAGCATTTT
CASSTGQGKDQPQHF
>TRBV4-3|TRBJ1-4|once|-
TGCGCCAGCAGCCAAGTGAGGTGGGAAAAACTGTTTTTT
CASSQVRWEKLFF
>TRBV28|TRBJ2-3|-|TRBD2
TGTGCCAGCTCTCCGGCGGGACTAACGCAGTATTTT
CASSPAGLTQYF
>TRBV27|TRBJ2-6|-|TRBD2
TGTGCCAGCAGTTTGTCACCTCCTAGCGGGAGGGCTACTGGGGCCAACGTCCTGACTTTC
CASSLSPPSGRATGANVLTF
>TRBV15|TRBJ2-1|-|-
TGTGCCACCAGCAGAGACTCAGGACTTTACAATGAGCAGTTCTTC
CATSRDSGLYNEQFF
>TRBV29-1|TRBJ1-1|-|TRBD1
TGCAGCGTTGAGAGGCAGGGGGCAAATGAAGCTTTCTTT
CSVERQGANEAFF
>TRBV20-1|TRBJ2-1|-|-
TGCAGTGCTAGTGGGGACAATGAGCAGTTCTTC
CSASGDNEQFF
>TRBV6-1|TRBJ2-7|-|-
TGTGCCAGTCACAGGGACTCCTACGAGCAGTACTTC
CASHRDSYEQYF
>TRBV28|TRBJ2-5|-|-
TGTGCCAGCGAACTAAAACTAGGGGCATCGGAGACCCAGTACTTC
CASELKLGASETQYF
>TRBV7-9|TRBJ1-5|-|TRBD1
TGTGCCAGCAGCTTCACAGGGGGCAATCAGCCCCAGCATTTT
CASSFTGGNQPQHF
>TRBV10-2|TRBJ2-1|-|-
TGCGCCAGCAGTGGCCGGGACGCCGGCAACAATGAGCAGTTCTTC
CASSGRDAGNNEQFF
>TRBV18|TRBJ2-2|-|-
TGTGCCAGCTCACTACCCGATTCACTAGTCTCCGGGGAGCTGTTTTTT
CASSLPDSLVSGELFF
>TRBV6-1|TRBJ1-2|many|-
TGTGCCAGCAGTGTTACAGGGCTGGGCTACACCTTC
CASSVTGLGYTF
>TRBV13|TRBJ2-6|few|-
TGTGCCAGCAGCGTGCGACAGACTGGGGCCAACGTCCTGACTTTC
CASSVRQTGANVLTF
>TRBV2|TRBJ2-7|-|TRBD1
TGTGCCAGCAGCGAGACAGGGGGCCCCGGGGACGAGCAGTACTTC
CASSETGGPGDEQYF
>TRBV18|TRBJ2-6|once|-
TGTGCCAGCTCACCAGGACTCAGCTCTGGGGCCAACGTCCTGACTTTC
CASSPGLSSGANVLTF
>TRBV6-5|TRBJ1-1|-|TRBD1
TGTGCCAGCAGTTACGTCGGACAGGGGGACACTGAAGCTTTCTTT
CASSYVGQGDTEAFF
>TRBV7-2|TRBJ2-3|-|-
TGTGCCAGCAGCTTAGCGCATATACGCACAGATACGCAGTATTTT
CASSLAHIRTDTQYF
>TRBV5-5|TRBJ1-4|-|-
TGTGCCAGCAGCTTGAGGCAGGATGAAAAACTGTTTTTT
CASSLRQDEKLFF
>TRBV19|TRBJ2-3|-|TRBD2
TGTGCCAGTAGTACGACCGGACTAGCGGGGACAGATACGCAGTATTTT
CASSTTGLAGTDTQYF